Following are 3 T cell receptor beta chains from one sample sequenced in a study of cytotoxic CD8 clonotypes in ibrutinib-treated CLL. TCRdb keeps only in-frame clones here, not all; method: immunoSEQ multiplex PCR. This sample has approximately 210,000 clones; over 55% occur once, and the top ten carry over 10%. The sample here was PBMCs, taken after 24 months of ibrutinib treatment. The receptors derive from a human donor with chronic lymphocytic leukemia.

V is TRBV5-6 and J is TRBJ1-5, with TRBD1 matching 12 bases. The germline gives CDR1 SGHDT, CDR2 YYEEEE. This CDR3 spans 16 amino acids. V trimming: 4 bases; J trimming: 8 bases; junction bases outside the gene matches: 10. Written as DNA, the CDR3 is TGTGCCAGCAGCGAACCGGGACAGGGGGCGGAGGAGCCCCAGCATTTT. Translating gives CASSEPGQGAEEPQHF.

The CDR3 loop is CASSQGLAGSSYNEQFF. The CDR3 region has the DNA TGCGCCAGCAGCCAAGGACTAGCGGGATCTTCCTACAATGAGCAGTTCTTC. This chain joins TRBV4-3 and TRBJ2-1; 11 nucleotides align to TRBD2. The CDR3 has 17 residues. V dropped 1 base and J dropped 1; count of bases not matched to a gene: 3. Germline CDR1 and CDR2: LGHNA and YSLEER.

This chain links TRBV18 with TRBJ2-7, with 8 bases fitting TRBD1. V lost 1 base and J lost 7; bases outside the gene matches: 15. This CDR3 has 17 amino acids. Per the germline V gene, CDR1 is KGHSH and CDR2 is LQKENI. In DNA form, the CDR3 reads TGTGCCAGCTCACCACGCTCCTCAGGGGGCGGAGATAAAGAGCAGTACTTC. Translated: CASSPRSSGGGDKEQYF.